The T cell receptor beta chain under discussion was sequenced for a study of blood T cell repertoires in COVID-19. Turning to the study itself: From the United States, Italy and Spain came samples of acute and convalescent COVID-19. From T cells, B-cell-depleted T cells, or PBMCs came the material, which was cDNA or gDNA.

The CDR3 has 14 amino acids. Germline assignment: CDR1 LNHNV and CDR2 YYDKDF (reference sequence). Trimming removed 11 bases at V and 4 bases at J, with 17 bases between. As handled by the study authors: Reference gene primer amplification gave nucleated cell count estimates. Profiling relied on immunoSEQ multiplex PCR, and the TCRdb table lists in-frame clones only, not all of them. The D gene and trimming were derived from the DNA, and the V and J assignments and clone size from that table. Of 100,000 or so clones detected, 88% appear once; the ten largest clones hold around 6.5%. The sequenced sample consisted of peripheral blood. The rearrangement uses TRBV15 and TRBJ2-2; D is possibly TRBD2 (5 bases). The receptor was derived from a woman between 55 and 75 years old with acute or convalescent COVID-19. The chain's CDR3 is CAFSSGIGTGELFF. In nucleotides, the CDR3 is TGTGCCTTTTCCTCGGGGATCGGCACCGGGGAGCTGTTTTTT.